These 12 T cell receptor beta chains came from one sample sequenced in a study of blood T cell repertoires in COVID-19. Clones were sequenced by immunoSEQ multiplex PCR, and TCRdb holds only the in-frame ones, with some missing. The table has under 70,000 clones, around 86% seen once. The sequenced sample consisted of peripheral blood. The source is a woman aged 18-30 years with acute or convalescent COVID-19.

The CDR3 DNA sequence: TGTGCCAGCAGTGCCCGGACACTACAGAATTCACCCCTCCACTTT. It encodes CASSARTLQNSPLHF. The genes are TRBV27 and TRBJ1-6, with D perhaps matching TRBD1 (5 bases). Between the trimmed V and J ends, which lost 5 bases and 7 bases, there was a span of 15 bases. Germline values: CDR1 MNHEY, CDR2 SMNVEV (reference sequence). The CDR3 is 15 amino acids.

CDR3 sequence (DNA): TGTGCCAGCAGCTTAGAACCCGCAGCTAACTATGGCTACACCTTC. This translates into CASSLEPAANYGYTF. The V call is TRBV11-2, the J call TRBJ1-2; D remains unclear. The CDR3 runs 15 residues. V was pared by 0 bases and J by 0 bases, with 8 bases between. In germline, CDR1 is SGHAT, CDR2 FQNNGV.

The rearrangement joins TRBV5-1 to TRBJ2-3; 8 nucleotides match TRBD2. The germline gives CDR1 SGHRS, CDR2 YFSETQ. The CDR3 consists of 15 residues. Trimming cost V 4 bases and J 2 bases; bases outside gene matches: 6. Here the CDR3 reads CASSRAGVYTDTQYF. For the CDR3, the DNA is TGCGCCAGCAGCCGAGCGGGGGTGTACACAGATACGCAGTATTTT. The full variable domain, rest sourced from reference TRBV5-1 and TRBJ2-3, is KAGVTQTPRYLIKTRGQQVTLSCSPISGHRSVSWYQQTPGQGLQFLFEYFSETQRNKGNFPGRFSGRQFSNSRSEMNVSTLELGDSALYLCASSRAGVYTDTQYFGPGTRLTVL.

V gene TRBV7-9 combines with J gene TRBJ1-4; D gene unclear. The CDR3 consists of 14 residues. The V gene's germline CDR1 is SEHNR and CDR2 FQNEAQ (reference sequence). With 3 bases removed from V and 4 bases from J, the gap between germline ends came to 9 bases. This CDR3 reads CASSFPGDNEKLFF. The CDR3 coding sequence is TGTGCCAGCAGCTTCCCCGGGGATAATGAAAAACTGTTTTTT.

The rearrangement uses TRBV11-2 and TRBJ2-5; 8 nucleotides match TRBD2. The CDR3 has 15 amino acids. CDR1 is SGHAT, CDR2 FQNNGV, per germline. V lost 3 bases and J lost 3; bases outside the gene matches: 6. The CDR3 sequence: CASSFNGGGEETQYF. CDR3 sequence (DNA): TGTGCCAGCAGCTTTAACGGGGGGGGAGAAGAGACCCAGTACTTC.

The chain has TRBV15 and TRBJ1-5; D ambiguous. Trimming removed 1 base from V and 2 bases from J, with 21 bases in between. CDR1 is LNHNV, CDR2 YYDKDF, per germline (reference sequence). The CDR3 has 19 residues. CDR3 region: CATSRGEALTGFGNQPQHF. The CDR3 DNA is TGTGCCACCAGCAGAGGTGAGGCGTTGACCGGCTTTGGCAATCAGCCCCAGCATTTT.

The CDR3 spells CASRVDRGGNRGTEAFF. Written as DNA, the CDR3 is TGCGCCAGCAGAGTTGACAGGGGGGGCAATAGGGGCACTGAAGCTTTCTTT. The chain employs TRBV10-2 and TRBJ1-1; the match to TRBD1 covers 9 bases. The trim removed 6 bases at V and 4 bases at J, leaving 15 bases unmatched. Germline values: CDR1 WSHSY, CDR2 SAAADI. The CDR3 covers 17 residues.

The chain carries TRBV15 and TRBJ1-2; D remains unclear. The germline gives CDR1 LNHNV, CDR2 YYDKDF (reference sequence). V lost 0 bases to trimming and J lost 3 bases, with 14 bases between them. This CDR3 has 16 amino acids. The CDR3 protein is CATSRDMVVRDYGYTF. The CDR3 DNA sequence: TGTGCCACCAGCAGAGATATGGTAGTACGCGACTATGGCTACACCTTC.

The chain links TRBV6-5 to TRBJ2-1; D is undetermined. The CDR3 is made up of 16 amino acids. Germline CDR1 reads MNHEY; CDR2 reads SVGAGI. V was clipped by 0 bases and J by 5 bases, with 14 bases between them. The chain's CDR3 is CASSYSMAGVNNEQFF. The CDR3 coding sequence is TGTGCCAGCAGTTACTCCATGGCAGGCGTCAACAATGAGCAGTTCTTC.

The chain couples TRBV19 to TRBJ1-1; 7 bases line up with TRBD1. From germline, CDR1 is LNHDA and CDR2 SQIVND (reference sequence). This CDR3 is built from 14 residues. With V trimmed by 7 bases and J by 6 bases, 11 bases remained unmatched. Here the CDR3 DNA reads TGTGCCAGTACGAACCAGGGGGTTAGGGCTGAAGCTTTCTTT. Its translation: CASTNQGVRAEAFF.

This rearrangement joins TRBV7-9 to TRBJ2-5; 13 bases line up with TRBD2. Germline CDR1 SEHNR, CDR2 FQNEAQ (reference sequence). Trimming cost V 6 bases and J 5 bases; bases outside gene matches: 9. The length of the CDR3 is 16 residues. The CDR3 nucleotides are TGTGCCAGCAGACGGACTAGCGGGAGCTTTTTGGAGACCCAGTACTTC. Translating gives CASRRTSGSFLETQYF.

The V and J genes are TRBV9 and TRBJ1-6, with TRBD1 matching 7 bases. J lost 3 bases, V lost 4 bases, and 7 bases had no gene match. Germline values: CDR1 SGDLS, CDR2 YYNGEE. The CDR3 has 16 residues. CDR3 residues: CASSFRDSHYNSPLHF. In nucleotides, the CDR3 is TGTGCCAGCAGCTTTCGGGACAGTCACTATAATTCACCCCTCCACTTT.